The source of this T cell receptor (beta chain) is a study of human T cells and chemical hapten exposure (dated by TCRdb to about 2021). Regarding the research as a whole: Libraries were pooled for sequencing, and variation in per-sample TCR yields was attributed mainly to small differences in library volumes within the pool. From each blood RNA sample, both TCR alpha and TCR beta chains were sequenced. This study followed changes in the peripheral blood TCR repertoire in vivo during primary and secondary sensitization of alopecia patients to the hapten diphenylcyclopropenone (DPC). General study outcomes and caveats: DPC sensitization did not change the number of TCRs with a frequency above 1 in 1000, and there was no evidence of changes in global repertoire structure. After repeated subsampling, the strength of the expansion versus patch-test correlation and the threshold at which it became significant changed.

According to the study, the label for this sample's time point signals: healthy volunteer bleed at 2 weeks. Unfractionated whole blood was collected in Tempus Blood RNA tubes, and total RNA was extracted from that blood. A handful of healthy volunteers acted as controls for TCR sequencing and had blood drawn at day 0, 2 weeks and 6 weeks. This clonotype was found many times. This receptor's antigen is unknown. No base quality values were provided; no much bigger clone lies one nucleotide off. The library was obtained by RACE. The reads were generated on a NextSeq 500. During library preparation, unique molecular identifiers were attached to individual cDNA molecules so that TCRs could be counted in a quantitative, reproducible way. On the authors' methods: Samples had a median of roughly 98,000 TCRs, with a range from roughly 20,000 to 690,600. The Decombinator software suite was used to annotate V, J and CDR3 in the TCR reads. For the PS versus PT1 abundance plots, all samples were subsampled to the same number of TCRs (28,000). Expanded TCRs were defined as absent before sensitization and observed at least eight times at the 2-week time point. TCRdb itself trimmed the public reads at Q25 with fastp, ran MiXCR and retained productive beta chains. Rows with a matching CDR3 protein are joined into one entry that keeps the most common DNA and genes. TCRdb's processing, not the authors', yielded these V and J calls. In this sample the table shows about 45,000 distinct CDR3 sequences, 3.5% to 4.5% of which occur a single time. The ten biggest clones cover roughly 1.6% of the sample.

The CDR3 numbers 14 residues from cysteine through phenylalanine. The kept DNA is CDR3 alone, 42 bases in frame from the first base. Ends trimmed: V by 5 bases, J by 9 bases; bases unmatched to a gene: 6. CDR1 SNHLY and CDR2 FYNNEI were looked up in the germline V gene. Sequenced: whole blood. The chain links TRBV2 with TRBJ1-6; the junction holds 8 bases that match TRBD1. The TCR sequence derives from a female donor in good health. Some clones in this sample may be carry-over from other donors' samples. Here the CDR3 is given as CASSPRTGRSPLHF. The DNA is TGTGCCAGCAGTCCCAGGACAGGGCGTTCACCCCTCCACTTT.